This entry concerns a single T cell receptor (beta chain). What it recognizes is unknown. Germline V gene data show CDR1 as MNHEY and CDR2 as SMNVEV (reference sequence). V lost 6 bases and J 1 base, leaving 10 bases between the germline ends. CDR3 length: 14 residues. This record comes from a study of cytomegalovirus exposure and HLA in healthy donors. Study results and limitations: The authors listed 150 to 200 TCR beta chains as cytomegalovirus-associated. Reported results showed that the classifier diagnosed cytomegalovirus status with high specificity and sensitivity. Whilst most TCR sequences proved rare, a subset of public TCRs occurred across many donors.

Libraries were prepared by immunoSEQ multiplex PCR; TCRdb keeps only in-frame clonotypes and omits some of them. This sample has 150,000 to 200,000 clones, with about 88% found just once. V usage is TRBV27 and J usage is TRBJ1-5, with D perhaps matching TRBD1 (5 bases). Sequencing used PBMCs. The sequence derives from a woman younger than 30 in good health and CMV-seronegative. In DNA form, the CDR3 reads TGTGCCAGCAGAGAAAGGGGCAGCAATCAGCCCCAGCATTTT. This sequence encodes CASRERGSNQPQHF.